This T cell receptor (beta chain) stems from a study of cytomegalovirus exposure and HLA in healthy donors. General study points: CMV antigen specificity of three CMV-associated chains was confirmed in vitro. The investigators catalogued 150 or so TCR beta chains as cytomegalovirus-associated. First-cohort TCR clusters were later found to tend to co-occur in the 120 or so validation repertoires. Across donors, most TCRs were seen rarely, yet some public ones were widespread.

TCRdb's copy holds only in-frame clones and misses some; the assay was immunoSEQ multiplex PCR. The sample holds approximately 70,000 clones, over 90% seen once. A remark on this clone: The antigen is not known. One junction end does not reproduce the germline sequence, and a read error may be involved.

Sequenced input: PBMCs. The TCR originated in a woman younger than 35 in good health and CMV-seronegative.

The CDR3 region is CAGRRSNYEQYF. CDR3 in DNA: TGTGCCGGCAGGAGAAGTAACTACGAGCAGTACTTC. The chain uses TRBV27 and TRBJ2-7, with unresolved D. The V gene's germline CDR1 is MNHEY and CDR2 SMNVEV (reference sequence). This CDR3 region has 12 residues.